The 3 T cell receptor beta chains given below trace back to one sample, sequenced in a study of shared clonotypes between healthy human individuals. Libraries were prepared by immunoSEQ multiplex PCR; TCRdb keeps only in-frame clonotypes and omits some of them. The table has about a million clones, more than 60% seen once. The sequenced sample consisted of memory CD4+ T cells sorted from blood. Subset here: CD45RA-negative fraction. The receptors stem from a young man in good health.

The CDR3 region has the DNA TGTGCAAGTCGCTTAGTAGCGGGAGGCCACAATGAGCAGTTCTTC. The encoded protein is CASRLVAGGHNEQFF. The gene calls are TRBV12-2 and TRBJ2-1; the table names TRBD2, a call not compared with the DNA. TRBV12-2 is marked as a pseudogene. This CDR3 region has 15 residues.

The chain joins TRBV9 to TRBJ2-7; 9 bases align to TRBD2. The junction had 4 bases not matched to a gene; V was cut back by 4 bases and J by 2 bases. This CDR3 has 14 residues. Germline V CDR1 and CDR2: SGDLS, YYNGEE. This chain's CDR3 is CASSPGGRAYEQYF. The CDR3 bases are TGTGCCAGCAGCCCCGGCGGGAGGGCCTACGAGCAGTACTTC.

The CDR3 loop is CASSVAKEGTDTQYF. The CDR3 bases are TGTGCCAGCAGCGTAGCAAAGGAAGGGACAGATACGCAGTATTTT. The rearrangement joins TRBV9 to TRBJ2-3; no definite D call. CDR3 length equals 15 residues. Germline lookup yields CDR1 SGDLS and CDR2 YYNGEE. V was shortened by 0 bases and J by 3 bases, with 11 bases between the two germline ends.